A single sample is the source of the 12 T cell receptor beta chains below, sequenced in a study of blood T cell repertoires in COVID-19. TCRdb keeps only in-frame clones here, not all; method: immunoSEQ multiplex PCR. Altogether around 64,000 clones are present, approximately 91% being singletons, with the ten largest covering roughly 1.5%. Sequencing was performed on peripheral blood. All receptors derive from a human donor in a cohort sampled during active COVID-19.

The CDR3 nucleotides read TGCGCCAGCAGCCCCGGGGCAGGGGCGAGCAATCAGCCCCAGCATTTT. It yields the protein CASSPGAGASNQPQHF. The V call is TRBV5-1, the J call TRBJ1-5; possibly TRBD1 for D (6 bases). Per the germline V gene, CDR1 is SGHRS and CDR2 is YFSETQ. V shed 4 bases and J shed 1 base, with 15 bases lying between them. The CDR3 is made up of 16 amino acids.

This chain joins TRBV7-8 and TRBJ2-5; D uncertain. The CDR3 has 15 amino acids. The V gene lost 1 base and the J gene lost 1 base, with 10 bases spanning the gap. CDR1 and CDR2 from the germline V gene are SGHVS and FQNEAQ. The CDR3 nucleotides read TGTGCCAGCAGCTTAGGAGCAGCGCTCCAAGAGACCCAGTACTTC. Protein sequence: CASSLGAALQETQYF.

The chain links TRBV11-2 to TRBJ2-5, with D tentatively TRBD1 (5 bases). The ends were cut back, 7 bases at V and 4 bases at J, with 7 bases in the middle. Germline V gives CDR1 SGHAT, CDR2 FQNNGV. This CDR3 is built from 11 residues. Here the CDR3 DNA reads TGTGCCAGCACCCAGGGAGAGACCCAGTACTTC. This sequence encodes CASTQGETQYF.

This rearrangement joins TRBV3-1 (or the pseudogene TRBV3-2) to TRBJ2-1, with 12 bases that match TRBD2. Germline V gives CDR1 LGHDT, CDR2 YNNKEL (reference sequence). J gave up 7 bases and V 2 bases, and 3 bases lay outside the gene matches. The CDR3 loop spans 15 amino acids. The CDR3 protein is CASSQLAGGVNEQFF. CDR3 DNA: TGTGCCAGCAGCCAACTAGCGGGAGGGGTGAATGAGCAGTTCTTC.

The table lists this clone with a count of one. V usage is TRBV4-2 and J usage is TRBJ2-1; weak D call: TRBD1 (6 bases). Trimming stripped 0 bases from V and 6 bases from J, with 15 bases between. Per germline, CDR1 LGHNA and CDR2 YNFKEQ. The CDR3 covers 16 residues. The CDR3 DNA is TGTGCCAGCAGCCAAGATGGAACAGGGATCTCCAATGAGCAGTTCTTC. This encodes CASSQDGTGISNEQFF.

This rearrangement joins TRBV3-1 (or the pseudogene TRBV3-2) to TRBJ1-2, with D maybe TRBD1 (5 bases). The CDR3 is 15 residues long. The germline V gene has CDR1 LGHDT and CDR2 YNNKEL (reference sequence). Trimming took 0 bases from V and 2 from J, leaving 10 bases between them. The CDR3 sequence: CASSQEGRVNYGYTF. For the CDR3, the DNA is TGTGCCAGCAGCCAAGAGGGCAGGGTGAACTATGGCTACACCTTC.

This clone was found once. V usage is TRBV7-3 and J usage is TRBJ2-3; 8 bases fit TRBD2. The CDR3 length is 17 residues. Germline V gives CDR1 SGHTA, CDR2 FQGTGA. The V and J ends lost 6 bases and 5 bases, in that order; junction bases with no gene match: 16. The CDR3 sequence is CASSPLGGKRERDTQYF. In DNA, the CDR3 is TGTGCCAGCAGTCCCTTAGGGGGAAAGCGGGAGCGAGATACGCAGTATTTT.

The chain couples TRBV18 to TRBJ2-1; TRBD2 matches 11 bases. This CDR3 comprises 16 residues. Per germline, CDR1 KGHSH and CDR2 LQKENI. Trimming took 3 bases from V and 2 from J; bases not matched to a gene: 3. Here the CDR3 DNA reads TGTGCCAGCTCACCCGGGACTAGCGGTACCTACAATGAGCAGTTCTTC. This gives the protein CASSPGTSGTYNEQFF.

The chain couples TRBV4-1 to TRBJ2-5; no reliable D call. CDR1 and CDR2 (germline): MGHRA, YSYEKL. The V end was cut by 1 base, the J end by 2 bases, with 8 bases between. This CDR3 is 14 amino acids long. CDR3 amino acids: CASSQGSVQETQYF. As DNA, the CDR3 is TGCGCCAGCAGCCAAGGGAGCGTTCAAGAGACCCAGTACTTC.

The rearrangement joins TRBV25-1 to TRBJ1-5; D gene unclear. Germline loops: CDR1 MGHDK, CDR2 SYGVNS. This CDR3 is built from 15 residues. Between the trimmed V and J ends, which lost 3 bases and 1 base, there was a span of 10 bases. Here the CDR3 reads CASSDRKGSNQPQHF. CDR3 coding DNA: TGTGCCAGCAGTGACAGGAAAGGAAGCAATCAGCCCCAGCATTTT.

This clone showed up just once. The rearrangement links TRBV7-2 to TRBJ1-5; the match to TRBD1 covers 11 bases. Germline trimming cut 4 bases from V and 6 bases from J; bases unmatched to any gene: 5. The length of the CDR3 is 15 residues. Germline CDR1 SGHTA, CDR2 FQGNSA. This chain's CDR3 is CASSSGQGASQPQHF. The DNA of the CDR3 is TGTGCCAGCAGCTCTGGACAGGGGGCAAGTCAGCCCCAGCATTTT.

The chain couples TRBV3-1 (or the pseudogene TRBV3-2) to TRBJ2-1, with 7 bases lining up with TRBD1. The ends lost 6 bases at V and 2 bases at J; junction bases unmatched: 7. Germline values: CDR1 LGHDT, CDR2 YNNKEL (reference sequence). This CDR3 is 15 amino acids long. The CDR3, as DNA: TGTGCCAGCAGAAAGGGGGCCTCGGCCTACAATGAGCAGTTCTTC. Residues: CASRKGASAYNEQFF.